A single sample is the source of the 23 T cell receptor beta chains below, sequenced in a study of T cell clonality in common variable immunodeficiency. TCRdb's copy holds only in-frame clones and misses some; the assay was immunoSEQ multiplex PCR. This repertoire holds under 50,000 clones, and none appear only once. Sequenced: peripheral blood mononuclear cells. These receptors were collected from a person aged 18 to 70 in good health.

This clone was observed at least ten times. The CDR3 region is CSANRVLQPEAFF. The CDR3 bases that were read are TGCAGCGCGAACCGGGTCCTCCAACCTGAA. This sequence joins TRBV29-1 and TRBJ1-1, with D unclear. With the read ending 3 residues before the CDR3 end, the germline J gene is used to fill in that end. Per the germline V gene, CDR1 is SQVTM and CDR2 is ANQGSEA. The CDR3 is 13 amino acids. With 7 bases removed from V and 6 bases from J, the gap between germline ends came to 18 bases.

This clone has a count of ten or more. The CDR3 goes on 3 residues after the read ends, and that part is filled in from the germline J gene. V gene TRBV6-1 combines with J gene TRBJ1-2, with D possibly being TRBD1 (6 bases). V was shortened by 2 bases and J by 0 bases, with 13 bases between the two germline ends. The germline gives CDR1 MNHNS, CDR2 SASEGT. The CDR3 totals 16 residues. CDR3 DNA, as far as it was read: TGTGCCAGCAGTGAAATCGACAGGCAAGCTAACTATGGC. It translates to CASSEIDRQANYG. From start to end, the CDR3 is CASSEIDRQANYGYTF.

This clone has at least ten counts. The missing CDR3 end, 3 residues past where the read stops, is filled in from the germline J gene. This chain joins TRBV7-9 and TRBJ2-7, with 7 bases lining up with TRBD1. J gave up 3 bases and V 5 bases, and 7 bases lay outside the gene matches. This CDR3 comprises 14 residues. CDR1 and CDR2 from the germline V gene are SEHNR and FQNEAQ (reference sequence). CDR3: CASSEGQAIYEQYF. The CDR3 DNA, read in part, is TGTGCCAGCAGCGAAGGACAGGCGATCTACGAG. Full variable domain (missing parts from reference TRBV7-9 and TRBJ2-7): DTGVSQNPRHKITKRGQNVTFRCDPISEHNRLYWYRQTLGQGPEFLTYFQNEAQLEKSRLLSDRFSAERPKGSFSTLEIQRTEQGDSAMYLCASSEGQAIYEQYFGPGTRLTVT.

This clone was found many times. The read stops 3 residues short of the end of the CDR3; the missing end is completed from the germline J gene. J is TRBJ1-1 and V is TRBV18, with TRBD1 as a possible D gene (6 bases). CDR1 KGHSH and CDR2 LQKENI come from the germline V gene. Trimming removed 5 bases from V and 1 base from J, with 17 bases in between. This CDR3 contains 16 residues. The CDR3 DNA, read in part, is TGTGCCAGCTCATCCACCGTTCGGACAGCGAACACTGAA. It encodes CASSSTVRTANTE. The whole CDR3 protein is CASSSTVRTANTEAFF.

This clone was detected ten times or more. The sequenced fragment ends 3 residues before the CDR3 boundary, so the rest is inferred from the germline J gene. This rearrangement joins TRBV5-1 to TRBJ2-7, with D perhaps TRBD2 (7 bases). Germline CDR1 SGHRS, CDR2 YFSETQ. The CDR3 contains 15 residues. V shed 5 bases and J shed 0 bases, with 15 bases lying between them. CDR3 DNA (partial): TGCGCCAGCAGAATGAGGGGGGGCCTCTCCTACGAG. Translating it yields CASRMRGGLSYE. The complete CDR3 sequence is CASRMRGGLSYEQYF.

Regarding this clone: The read gets to within 3 residues of the CDR3 end, and the germline J gene fills in the rest. The gene calls are TRBV7-2 and TRBJ1-5; 10 bases are a match to TRBD1. V gave up 5 bases and J gave up 7 bases; unmatched junction bases: 8. Germline CDR1 reads SGHTA; CDR2 reads FQGNSA. CDR3 length equals 15 residues. The CDR3 here is CASSPGQGIEQPQHF. The DNA read from the CDR3 is TGTGCCAGCAGCCCGGGACAGGGGATAGAACAGCCC.

This clone was picked up many times. Read coverage stops 3 residues before the CDR3 terminus; the germline J gene supplies the remainder. This chain connects TRBV5-1 to TRBJ1-1; D ambiguous. The CDR3 covers 16 residues. Germline assignment: CDR1 SGHRS and CDR2 YFSETQ. The V end lost 0 bases, the J end lost 0 bases, and 12 bases lay between the germline ends. The DNA read from the CDR3 is TGCGCCAGCAGCTTGGAGGTCTGGCCTCTGAACACTGAA. This sequence encodes CASSLEVWPLNTE. The complete CDR3 sequence is CASSLEVWPLNTEAFF.

This clone was counted at least ten times. Read sequence stops 3 residues before the CDR3 end, and the germline J gene provides the missing end. V gene TRBV20-1 combines with J gene TRBJ2-4, with D unclear. There are 14 residues in the CDR3. V lost 0 bases and J 0 bases, leaving 6 bases between the germline ends. In germline, CDR1 is DFQATT, CDR2 SNEGSKA (reference sequence). The DNA read from the CDR3 is TGCAGTGCTAGAGACCTTTTAGCCAAAAACATT. This sequence encodes CSARDLLAKNI. The entire CDR3 reads CSARDLLAKNIQYF.

This clone was recorded many times. Sequencing ends 3 residues short of the CDR3 end; the germline J gene provides the rest. This chain links TRBV6-4 with TRBJ2-3; perhaps TRBD2 as D (7 bases). The CDR3 loop spans 15 amino acids. V was pared by 3 bases and J by 1 base, with 11 bases between. The V gene's germline CDR1 is MRHNA and CDR2 SNTAGT. CDR3 sequence: CASSESGGRTDTQYF. The part of the CDR3 DNA that was read is TGTGCCAGCAGTGAGTCGGGGGGCCGCACAGATACG.

This clone showed up many times. The missing CDR3 end, 3 residues past where the read stops, is filled in from the germline J gene. The chain recombines TRBV7-3 with TRBJ2-3; 7 bases map to TRBD2. The CDR3 totals 15 residues. In germline, CDR1 is SGHTA, CDR2 FQGTGA. The part of the CDR3 DNA that was read is TGTGCCAGCAGCGACCATAGCGGGCCCGCAGGGACG. Translated: CASSDHSGPAGT. The whole CDR3 protein is CASSDHSGPAGTQYF.

This clone was counted at least ten times. The sequence runs out 3 residues before the end of the CDR3; the remainder is reconstructed from the germline J gene. The V and J genes are TRBV7-9 and TRBJ1-2; 10 nucleotides match TRBD1. The CDR3 has 15 amino acids. After removal of 5 bases from V and 5 bases from J, the junction contained 8 bases not matched to a gene. The germline CDR1 and CDR2 sequences are SEHNR and FQNEAQ (reference sequence). This chain's CDR3 is CASSLSSGQGYGYTF. CDR3 DNA (partial): TGTGCCAGCAGCCTATCTTCGGGACAGGGGTATGGC.

This clone was counted at least ten times. The read finishes 3 residues shy of the CDR3 end, and the germline J gene is used to complete it. This chain uses TRBV2 with TRBJ1-1, with a weak D call TRBD1 (6 bases). V shed 6 bases and J shed 1 base, with 9 bases lying between them. The CDR3 runs to 13 residues. The germline V gene encodes CDR1 SNHLY and CDR2 FYNNEI. The CDR3 bases that were read are TGTGCCAGCAGGGACAGCTCGAACACTGAA. Its protein is CASRDSSNTE. The entire CDR3 is CASRDSSNTEAFF.

This clone was found many times. The read comes to an end 3 residues before the CDR3 does, leaving the germline J gene to fill in the end. V is TRBV11-2 and J is TRBJ2-5; 7 bases fit TRBD1. The CDR3 contains 13 residues. J lost 2 bases, V lost 5 bases, and 2 bases had no gene match. The germline V gene encodes CDR1 SGHAT and CDR2 FQNNGV. The covered CDR3 bases are TGTGCCAGCAGCGTGGGACAGCAAGAGACC. Translated, it gives CASSVGQQET. The full CDR3 reads CASSVGQQETQYF. The whole variable domain, remainder taken from reference TRBV11-2 and TRBJ2-5, is EAGVAQSPRYKIIEKRQSVAFWCNPISGHATLYWYQQILGQGPKLLIQFQNNGVVDDSQLPKDRFSAERLKGVDSTLKIQPAKLEDSAVYLCASSVGQQETQYFGPGTRLLVL.

This clone occurred many times. The read halts 3 residues ahead of the CDR3 end, with the missing end drawn from the germline J gene. The chain links TRBV7-9 to TRBJ2-3; 7 positions match TRBD2. The germline gives CDR1 SEHNR, CDR2 FQNEAQ (reference sequence). J lost 1 base, V lost 5 bases, and 3 bases had no gene match. The CDR3 has 14 amino acids. Partial CDR3 DNA: TGTGCCAGCAGCCCCACTAGCGGCACAGATACG. It codes for CASSPTSGTDT. The entire CDR3 is CASSPTSGTDTQYF.

This clone was picked up many times. The CDR3 extends 3 residues past the end of the read, so its final part is completed from the germline J gene. The rearrangement joins TRBV6-1 to TRBJ1-1; TRBD1 agrees at 11 bases. The V gene's germline CDR1 is MNHNS and CDR2 SASEGT. This CDR3 contains 13 residues. The covered CDR3 bases are TGTGCCAGCAGTGCCGGGACAGGGGGATCC. This gives the protein CASSAGTGGS. The complete CDR3 protein is CASSAGTGGSAFF.

This clone turned up a few times. The read terminates 3 residues ahead of where the CDR3 ends, so the germline J gene completes it. The genes are TRBV7-9 and TRBJ2-7, with TRBD1 matching 7 bases. Germline values: CDR1 SEHNR, CDR2 FQNEAQ (reference sequence). The CDR3 covers 15 residues. V shed 0 bases, J shed 3 bases, and the junction held 5 bases outside the gene matches. CDR3 DNA, as far as it was read: TGTGCCAGCAGCTTAGCGAAGGCAGGGGGCTACGAG. Its protein product is CASSLAKAGGYE. The whole CDR3 protein reads CASSLAKAGGYEQYF.

This clone was found many times. The junction does not match germline at one end; this may be a read error. The read is 3 residues too short to cover the CDR3 end, so that end is filled in from the germline J gene. This sequence joins TRBV4-2 and TRBJ2-2; D might be TRBD2 (5 bases). Germline values: CDR1 LGHNA, CDR2 YNFKEQ. The length of the CDR3 is 14 residues. The CDR3 sequence: CASSQVRRSGELFF. CDR3 bases read: TGCGCCAGCAGCCAAGTGCGGAGGTCCGGGGAG.

This clone appeared many times. Read data end 3 residues before the CDR3 end; the end is taken from the germline J gene. The chain combines TRBV10-3 with TRBJ1-4, with unresolved D. V was shortened by 4 bases and J by 3 bases, with 6 bases between the two germline ends. This CDR3 has 13 amino acids. Germline loops: CDR1 ENHRY, CDR2 SYGVKD. The sequenced part of the CDR3 DNA is TGTGCCATCAGTGGGCCAGCTAATGAAAAA. Protein product: CAISGPANEK. The complete CDR3 sequence is CAISGPANEKLFF.

This clone was seen many times. The read comes to an end 3 residues before the CDR3 does, leaving the germline J gene to fill in the end. This chain joins TRBV30 and TRBJ2-5; no clear D gene. Germline V gene lookup returns CDR1 GTSNPN and CDR2 SVGIG (reference sequence). Trimming left V 0 bases short and J 3 bases short, with 8 bases between. The CDR3 is 13 residues long. The CDR3 protein is CAWSVLVKETQYF. CDR3 DNA, as far as it was read: TGTGCCTGGAGTGTACTCGTGAAAGAGACC.

This clone was counted at least ten times. The part of the CDR3 DNA that was read is TGCGCCAGCAGCTTGGCCTTGGGACTAGCGGGTGGCACAGATACG. As protein: CASSLALGLAGGTDT. The entire CDR3 protein reads CASSLALGLAGGTDTQYF. This rearrangement joins TRBV5-1 to TRBJ2-3, with TRBD2 identical over 12 bases. The CDR3 end is not reached by the read, which stops 3 residues before it; the germline J gene fills it in. Germline V gene sequence: CDR1 SGHRS, CDR2 YFSETQ. This CDR3 has 18 residues. Trimming cost V 0 bases and J 1 base; bases outside gene matches: 6. Complete variable domain (other parts from reference TRBV5-1 and TRBJ2-3): KAGVTQTPRYLIKTRGQQVTLSCSPISGHRSVSWYQQTPGQGLQFLFEYFSETQRNKGNFPGRFSGRQFSNSRSEMNVSTLELGDSALYLCASSLALGLAGGTDTQYFGPGTRLTVL.

There are many counts of this clone. From the germline J gene comes the end of the CDR3, since the read stops 3 residues before it. The chain carries TRBV20-1 and TRBJ1-6; 9 bases match TRBD1. Germline-derived CDR1 and CDR2 are DFQATT and SNEGSKA (reference sequence). The CDR3 runs to 14 residues. The J segment lost 7 bases and the V segment lost 1 base, leaving 2 bases of the junction unmatched. The part of the CDR3 DNA that was read is TGCAGTGCTAGAGGGACAGGGGTCAATTCACCC. Its translation: CSARGTGVNSP. The whole CDR3 protein reads CSARGTGVNSPLHF.

This clone was recorded at least ten times. Read data end 3 residues before the CDR3 end; the end is taken from the germline J gene. The genes are TRBV4-2 and TRBJ1-5, with 7 bases fitting TRBD1. The CDR3 covers 15 residues. The trim removed 0 bases at V and 4 bases at J, leaving 3 bases unmatched. Germline CDR1 reads LGHNA; CDR2 reads YNFKEQ. The DNA read from the CDR3 is TGTGCCAGCAGCCAAGAGGGGGACAGAAATCAGCCC. Translation gives CASSQEGDRNQP. The CDR3 in its entirety is CASSQEGDRNQPQHF.

This clone was observed at least ten times. Read data end 3 residues before the CDR3 end; the end is taken from the germline J gene. The V gene is TRBV12-3 or TRBV12-4, the J gene TRBJ1-2, with TRBD1 matching over 7 bases. This CDR3 is built from 14 residues. V lost 1 base to trimming and J lost 5 bases; unmatched junction nucleotides: 4. The part of the CDR3 DNA that was read is TGTGCCAGCAGTTTAGGGGACAGTTCTTATGGC. This translates into CASSLGDSSYG. The full CDR3 reads CASSLGDSSYGYTF.